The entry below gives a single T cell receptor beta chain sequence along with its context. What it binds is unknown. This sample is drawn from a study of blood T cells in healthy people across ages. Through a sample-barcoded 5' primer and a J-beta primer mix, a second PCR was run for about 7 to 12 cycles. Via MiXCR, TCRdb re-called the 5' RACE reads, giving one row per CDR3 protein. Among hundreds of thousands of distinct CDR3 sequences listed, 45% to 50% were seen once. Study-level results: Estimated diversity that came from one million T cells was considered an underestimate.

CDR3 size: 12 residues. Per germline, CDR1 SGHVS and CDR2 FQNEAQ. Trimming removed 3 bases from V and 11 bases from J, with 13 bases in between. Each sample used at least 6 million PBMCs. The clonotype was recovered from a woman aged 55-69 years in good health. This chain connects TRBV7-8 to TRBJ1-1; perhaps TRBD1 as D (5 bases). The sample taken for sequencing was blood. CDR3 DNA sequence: TGTGCCAGCAGCTTTGATAAGGGGCAGGCTTTCTTT. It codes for CASSFDKGQAFF.